This TCR beta chain was identified during a study of monozygotic twins with inflammatory bowel disease. Study-wide results and caveats: IBD patients, compared with healthy twins, shared fewer clonotypes with others (especially with disease activity). Part of the variability in patient repertoires may have come from differing immunosuppressive treatments.

Investigators pulled total RNA out of whole blood and did not sort T cells. PCR of TCRalpha and TCRbeta cDNA was nested, with two rounds of 16 and 9 cycles. Each CDR3 protein gets one entry in TCRdb, which reprocessed the 5' RACE reads and gives no DNA. Its clone listing holds about 300,000 distinct CDR3 sequences. This CDR3 is 15 amino acids long. The germline CDR1 and CDR2 sequences are SGHTA and FQGNSA. As regards this clonotype: Antigen unknown.

This receptor was obtained from a human donor with ulcerative colitis or Crohn's disease, or a healthy co-twin of an affected twin (not recorded which). The specimen was blood. This sequence joins TRBV7-2 and TRBJ2-6; TCRdb indicates TRBD1, and absent DNA this call remains unverified. CDR3 sequence: CASSSGQGIANVLTF.